This T cell receptor beta chain stems from a study of T cell responses to AZD1222 COVID-19 vaccine. Study-wide findings and caveats: CD4 TCRs associated with vaccination spanned spike, dominating at 160-218 and 743-854.

TCRdb's table, derived via immunoSEQ multiplex PCR, lists solely in-frame clones and lacks some. This table holds approximately 150,000 clones, roughly 90% found once. With respect to this clone: Its antigen remains unidentified.

The V gene end was trimmed by 4 bases and the J gene end by 6 bases; junction bases not matched to a gene: 12. The CDR3 runs 16 residues. The V gene's germline CDR1 is GTSNPN and CDR2 SVGIG (reference sequence). This material consisted of peripheral blood, taken on day 0 of AZD1222 vaccination. The TCR was taken from an adult in good health. The V call is TRBV30, the J call TRBJ2-3, with TRBD2 identical over 11 bases. In DNA form, the CDR3 reads TGTGCCTGGACTGATCCAACTAGCGGGGGTTGGGATACGCAGTATTTT. This codes for CAWTDPTSGGWDTQYF.